The clone carrying this T cell receptor beta chain was counted a few times. Antigen unknown. A single record per CDR3 protein comes from TCRdb applying MiXCR to the 5' RACE reads. The top ten clones hold roughly an eighth of a sample with some 500,000 distinct CDR3 sequences, approximately 13% of them seen once. The length of the CDR3 is 14 residues. Looked up from germline, CDR1 is SGHVS and CDR2 is FQNEAQ. Trimming removed 2 bases from V and 3 bases from J, with 11 bases in between. The data were obtained in a study of T cells after yellow fever vaccination. Findings and caveats of the study: After the booster, over 95% of CD4 and about nine tenths of CD8 primary-response clones were re-detected.

The receptor was isolated from a man aged 25-45 years who received the YFV17D yellow fever vaccine. Here the sequenced sample was PBMCs, taken on the day of the yellow fever booster vaccination. The V and J genes are TRBV7-8 and TRBJ2-7; unclear D gene. The CDR3 loop is CASSLSSRHYEQYF. CDR3 nucleotides: TGTGCCAGCAGCTTATCTTCGAGGCACTACGAGCAGTACTTC.